The 27 T cell receptor beta chains in this list originate from one sample, sequenced in a study of cytomegalovirus exposure and HLA in healthy donors. The PCR made use of 60 Vbeta and 13 Jbeta primers. The method was immunoSEQ multiplex PCR; TCRdb's version includes in-frame clones alone and lacks a portion of them. The table for this sample gives about 90,000 clones. Sequenced: PBMCs. The origin of the receptors is a woman aged 25 to 39 in good health and CMV-seronegative.

In DNA, the CDR3 is TGTGCCAGCAGTCCATTCCCCGGGTCAGCCTACGAGCAGTACTTC. Protein product: CASSPFPGSAYEQYF. The chain is built from TRBV6-5 and TRBJ2-7; D remains ambiguous. CDR1 and CDR2 from the germline V gene are MNHEY and SVGAGI. This CDR3 comprises 15 residues. The V end lost 5 bases, the J end lost 2 bases, and 16 bases lay between the germline ends.

The rearrangement joins TRBV19 to TRBJ2-7, with TRBD2 matching 14 bases. CDR1 LNHDA and CDR2 SQIVND come from the germline V gene (reference sequence). The CDR3 consists of 15 residues. J was trimmed by 3 bases and V by 9 bases; bases with no gene match: 7. The chain's CDR3 is CASRLAGGVGYEQYF. DNA for the CDR3: TGTGCCAGCAGACTAGCGGGGGGGGTCGGCTACGAGCAGTACTTC.

The CDR3 DNA follows: TGTGCCAGCCGAGACCCCGCCAGGGAAGGCGAGCAGTACTTC. Protein: CASRDPAREGEQYF. The rearrangement uses TRBV28 and TRBJ2-7; D is perhaps TRBD1 (5 bases). Germline V CDR1 and CDR2: MDHEN, SYDVKM. There are 14 residues in the CDR3. V lost 8 bases and J 6 bases, leaving 20 bases between the germline ends.

The chain carries TRBV19 and TRBJ1-2, with 9 bases aligning to TRBD1. Losses at the gene ends were 5 bases for V and 8 bases for J; bases not matched to a gene: 12. The germline V gene encodes CDR1 LNHDA and CDR2 SQIVND (reference sequence). The CDR3 has 15 amino acids. The CDR3 spells CASSSGRDRVHGYTF. The CDR3 DNA follows: TGTGCCAGTAGTTCTGGCCGGGACAGGGTGCACGGCTACACCTTC.

The V and J genes are TRBV4-2 and TRBJ2-7, with 8 bases identical to TRBD2. Germline trimming cut 0 bases from V and 5 bases from J; bases unmatched to any gene: 6. The CDR3 runs to 15 residues. Germline CDR1 LGHNA, CDR2 YNFKEQ. For the CDR3, the DNA is TGTGCCAGCAGCCAAGATTGGGTAGCGGGGAACGAGCAGTACTTC. Translation gives CASSQDWVAGNEQYF.

V gene TRBV28 combines with J gene TRBJ1-4; tentatively, D is TRBD1 (6 bases). Germline V gene lookup returns CDR1 MDHEN and CDR2 SYDVKM. Between the trimmed V and J ends, which lost 6 bases and 3 bases, there was a span of 17 bases. The CDR3 is 16 amino acids. The CDR3 reads CASRSYRVAANEKLFF. Written as DNA, the CDR3 is TGTGCCAGCAGGTCCTACAGGGTCGCGGCTAATGAAAAACTGTTTTTT. The complete variable domain, with remaining parts taken from reference TRBV28 and TRBJ1-4, reads DVKVTQSSRYLVKRTGEKVFLECVQDMDHENMFWYRQDPGLGLRLIYFSYDVKMKEKGDIPEGYSVSREKKERFSLILESASTNQTSMYLCASRSYRVAANEKLFFGSGTQLSVL.

This chain connects TRBV28 to TRBJ1-5; the match to TRBD1 covers 9 bases. V lost 4 bases, J lost 1 base, and 8 bases stayed unmatched. The CDR3 contains 17 residues. Germline CDR1 reads MDHEN; CDR2 reads SYDVKM. The CDR3 loop is CASSSLQGALSNQPQHF. The DNA of the CDR3 is TGTGCCAGCAGTTCACTACAGGGGGCACTGAGCAATCAGCCCCAGCATTTT.

This sequence joins TRBV5-5 and TRBJ1-2; D gene ambiguous. With 0 bases removed from V and 4 bases from J, the gap between germline ends came to 7 bases. Germline CDR1 is SGHKS and CDR2 is YYEKEE (reference sequence). This CDR3 region has 13 residues. Here the CDR3 reads CASSLGLPYGYTF. The CDR3 DNA reads TGTGCCAGCAGCTTGGGGCTTCCCTATGGCTACACCTTC. Together with reference TRBV5-5 and TRBJ1-2, the CDR3 gives the full variable domain: DAGVTQSPTHLIKTRGQQVTLRCSPISGHKSVSWYQQVLGQGPQFIFQYYEKEERGRGNFPDRFSARQFPNYSSELNVNALLLGDSALYLCASSLGLPYGYTFGSGTRLTVV.

The rearrangement links TRBV9 to TRBJ2-2; the match to TRBD1 covers 7 bases. J lost 6 bases, V lost 4 bases, and 15 bases had no gene match. The CDR3 covers 17 residues. Per the germline V gene, CDR1 is SGDLS and CDR2 is YYNGEE. This chain's CDR3 is CASSFRRRLGGPGELFF. The CDR3 DNA reads as TGTGCCAGCAGCTTTCGTAGGCGTTTAGGGGGCCCCGGGGAGCTGTTTTTT.

The rearrangement joins TRBV20-1 to TRBJ2-1; unclear D gene. Germline V lookup: CDR1 DFQATT, CDR2 SNEGSKA (reference sequence). The CDR3 has 11 amino acids. The V gene lost 3 bases and the J gene lost 7 bases, with 7 bases spanning the gap. DNA of the CDR3: TGCAGTGCTAGGAGGTCAAATGAGCAGTTCTTC. Amino acids: CSARRSNEQFF.

The chain uses TRBV30 and TRBJ1-1; weak D call: TRBD1 (5 bases). CDR1 and CDR2 from the germline V gene are GTSNPN and SVGIG (reference sequence). With 3 bases removed from V and 6 bases from J, the gap between germline ends came to 14 bases. This CDR3 region has 13 residues. CDR3 DNA: TGTGCCTGGAGGGGGCAGGGAAGCCCTGAAGCTTTCTTT. Protein sequence: CAWRGQGSPEAFF.

This chain uses TRBV7-3 with TRBJ1-1; unclear D gene. Germline values: CDR1 SGHTA, CDR2 FQGTGA. Trimming shortened V by 2 bases and J by 10 bases, and 14 bases separated the two germline ends. The CDR3 is 13 residues long. The CDR3 DNA reads TGTGCCAGCAGCTTAGACCCGACGGCGGGAGCTTTCTTT. It yields the protein CASSLDPTAGAFF.

V and J are TRBV30 and TRBJ1-2, with D unresolved. Germline lookup yields CDR1 GTSNPN and CDR2 SVGIG (reference sequence). This CDR3 has 13 amino acids. Trimming cost V 7 bases and J 0 bases, with 12 bases left between them. The CDR3 DNA reads TGTGCCTACTCCTCCATGGCTAACTATGGCTACACCTTC. This translates into CAYSSMANYGYTF.

The V call is TRBV5-1, the J call TRBJ2-5, with 7 nucleotides matching TRBD1. The CDR3 totals 12 residues. CDR1 is SGHRS, CDR2 YFSETQ, per germline. V lost 4 bases to trimming and J lost 11 bases; unmatched junction nucleotides: 8. CDR3 bases: TGCGCCAGCAGCCCGGACAGGTCTGGGCAGTACTTC. Residues: CASSPDRSGQYF. Based on the CDR3 plus reference TRBV5-1 and TRBJ2-5, the full variable domain is KAGVTQTPRYLIKTRGQQVTLSCSPISGHRSVSWYQQTPGQGLQFLFEYFSETQRNKGNFPGRFSGRQFSNSRSEMNVSTLELGDSALYLCASSPDRSGQYFGPGTRLLVL.

The chain has TRBV7-3 and TRBJ1-4; TRBD1 matches 8 bases. The trim removed 5 bases at V and 0 bases at J, leaving 2 bases unmatched. The CDR3 contains 15 residues. Looked up from germline, CDR1 is SGHTA and CDR2 is FQGTGA. The CDR3 spells CASSLTGATNEKLFF. CDR3 coding DNA: TGTGCCAGCAGCCTGACAGGGGCAACTAATGAAAAACTGTTTTTT.

The V gene is TRBV19, the J gene TRBJ1-5, with TRBD1 identical over 10 bases. CDR1 is LNHDA and CDR2 is SQIVND in the germline V gene (reference sequence). With V trimmed by 6 bases and J by 4 bases, 9 bases remained unmatched. The length of the CDR3 is 16 residues. CDR3 nucleotide sequence: TGTGCCAGTAGACAGGACAGGGGGATGAGTAATCAGCCCCAGCATTTT. This translates into CASRQDRGMSNQPQHF.

The CDR3 nucleotides are TGCGCCAGCAGCTCGAAAGTAGGGGCGCAGATGGCTTTCTTT. Translating it yields CASSSKVGAQMAFF. This chain uses TRBV5-1 with TRBJ1-1; D might be TRBD1 (5 bases). Trimming removed 3 bases at V and 11 bases at J, with 20 bases between. This CDR3 spans 14 amino acids. Germline V gene lookup returns CDR1 SGHRS and CDR2 YFSETQ.

The V gene is TRBV25-1, the J gene TRBJ1-6, with a weak D call TRBD1 (5 bases). Trimming cost V 5 bases and J 14 bases, with 7 bases left between them. This CDR3 is 10 amino acids long. From germline, CDR1 is MGHDK and CDR2 SYGVNS. CDR3 in DNA: TGTGCCAGCAGTCAGGGTACCCTCCACTTT. Its protein product is CASSQGTLHF.

The CDR3: CASSLEQGTYNEQFF. CDR3 coding DNA: TGTGCCAGCAGCTTGGAGCAGGGGACATACAATGAGCAGTTCTTC. V gene TRBV5-8 combines with J gene TRBJ2-1; tentative D call: TRBD1 (6 bases). With 0 bases removed from V and 4 bases from J, the gap between germline ends came to 11 bases. The CDR3 covers 15 residues. In germline, CDR1 is SGHTS, CDR2 YDEGEE.

The CDR3 sequence is CAWSRRRLPNYGYTF. The CDR3 DNA sequence: TGTGCCTGGAGCAGGAGGAGACTCCCTAACTATGGCTACACCTTC. The genes are TRBV30 and TRBJ1-2; D is ambiguous. The germline V gene has CDR1 GTSNPN and CDR2 SVGIG (reference sequence). The V end lost 3 bases, the J end lost 0 bases, and 14 bases lay between the germline ends. This CDR3 has 15 amino acids.

The rearrangement uses TRBV10-1 and TRBJ2-2; D perhaps matches TRBD1 (7 bases). Trimming took 5 bases from V and 7 from J, leaving 11 bases between them. CDR3 length equals 13 residues. The V gene's germline CDR1 is WNHNN and CDR2 SYGVQD (reference sequence). CDR3 protein: CASSRGTDGELFF. CDR3 DNA: TGCGCCAGCAGTCGCGGGACAGACGGGGAGCTGTTTTTT.

The chain is built from TRBV7-9 and TRBJ2-1; 15 bases match TRBD2. After removal of 5 bases from V and 0 bases from J, the junction contained 5 bases not matched to a gene. This CDR3 is 18 amino acids long. Germline lookup yields CDR1 SEHNR and CDR2 FQNEAQ (reference sequence). The CDR3 region is CASSPRTSGGGSYNEQFF. DNA for the CDR3: TGTGCCAGCAGCCCGCGGACTAGCGGGGGGGGCTCCTACAATGAGCAGTTCTTC.

This rearrangement joins TRBV4-1 to TRBJ2-7; TRBD2 agrees at 7 bases. The ends lost 0 bases at V and 2 bases at J; junction bases unmatched: 1. The CDR3 is 14 residues long. CDR1 MGHRA and CDR2 YSYEKL come from the germline V gene. The CDR3 sequence: CASSQEREPYEQYF. The CDR3 DNA sequence: TGCGCCAGCAGCCAAGAGCGGGAGCCCTACGAGCAGTACTTC.

The chain couples TRBV11-2 to TRBJ1-3, with TRBD1 matching 9 bases. V lost 1 base and J lost 6; bases outside the gene matches: 7. The CDR3 totals 16 residues. Looked up from germline, CDR1 is SGHAT and CDR2 is FQNNGV. This CDR3 is CASSLVGQGRVNTIYF. The CDR3 DNA reads TGTGCCAGCAGCTTAGTTGGACAGGGGCGAGTAAACACCATATATTTT.

The V and J genes are TRBV6-1 and TRBJ1-3; unclear D gene. Trimming pared 0 bases from V and 0 bases from J, leaving 9 bases between. In germline, CDR1 is MNHNS, CDR2 SASEGT. The CDR3 has 16 amino acids. In nucleotides, the CDR3 is TGTGCCAGCAGTGAAGCGCTAGGAGACTCTGGAAACACCATATATTTT. Its translation is CASSEALGDSGNTIYF.

This chain links TRBV25-1 with TRBJ2-5; TRBD1 is a possible D gene (6 bases). V was clipped by 4 bases and J by 2 bases, with 14 bases between them. The CDR3 contains 15 residues. CDR1 MGHDK and CDR2 SYGVNS come from the germline V gene. CDR3 amino acids: CASSALGTSQETQYF. CDR3 nucleotide sequence: TGTGCCAGCAGTGCCCTCGGGACATCGCAAGAGACCCAGTACTTC.

The chain carries TRBV19 and TRBJ1-4; D is uncertain. From germline, CDR1 is LNHDA and CDR2 SQIVND (reference sequence). V was pared by 9 bases and J by 0 bases, with 8 bases between. The CDR3 loop spans 13 amino acids. CDR3: CASSGTTNEKLFF. The CDR3 DNA is TGTGCCAGCTCCGGGACAACTAATGAAAAACTGTTTTTT.